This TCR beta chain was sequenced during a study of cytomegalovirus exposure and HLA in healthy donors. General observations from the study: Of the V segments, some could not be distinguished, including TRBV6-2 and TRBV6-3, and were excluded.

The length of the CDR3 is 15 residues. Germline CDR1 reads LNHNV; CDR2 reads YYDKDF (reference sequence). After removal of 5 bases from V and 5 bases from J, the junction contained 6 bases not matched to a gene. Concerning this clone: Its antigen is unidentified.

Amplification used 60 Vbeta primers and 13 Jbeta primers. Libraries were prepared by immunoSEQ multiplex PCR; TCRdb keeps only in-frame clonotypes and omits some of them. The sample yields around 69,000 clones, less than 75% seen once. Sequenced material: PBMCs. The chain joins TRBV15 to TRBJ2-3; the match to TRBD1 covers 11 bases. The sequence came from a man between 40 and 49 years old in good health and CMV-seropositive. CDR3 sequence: CATSQWGQGEDTQYF. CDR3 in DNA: TGTGCCACCAGCCAATGGGGACAGGGGGAAGATACGCAGTATTTT.